Following are 30 T cell receptor beta chains from one sample sequenced in a study of blood T cells in healthy people across ages. A J-beta primer mix and a sample-barcoded 5' primer were used in a second PCR of roughly 6 to 12 cycles. One entry per CDR3 protein results from TCRdb running MiXCR on the 5' RACE reads. This sample has around 2 million distinct CDR3 sequences, with about two fifths found just once. The sequencing sample was made of blood. The receptors here all came from a human donor in good health.

V and J are TRBV20-1 and TRBJ2-5, with no clear D. Per germline, CDR1 DFQATT and CDR2 SNEGSKA (reference sequence). V shed 0 bases and J shed 5 bases, with 13 bases lying between them. The CDR3 covers 14 residues. The CDR3 sequence: CSARDETFRETQYF. For the CDR3, the DNA is TGCAGTGCTAGAGATGAGACATTTAGGGAGACCCAGTACTTC.

Only a few counts were recorded for this clonotype. The rearrangement uses TRBV12-3 or TRBV12-4 and TRBJ2-2; 7 nucleotides agree with TRBD1. V trimming: 6 bases; J trimming: 4 bases; junction bases outside the gene matches: 5. The CDR3 length is 14 residues. CDR3 nucleotide sequence: TGTGCCAGCAGCCCAGACAGGGCCACCGGGGAGCTGTTTTTT. This encodes CASSPDRATGELFF.

This clonotype occurred a few times. The rearrangement links TRBV7-2 to TRBJ2-2, with 7 bases identical to TRBD2. The CDR3 sequence is 14 residues long. Germline loops: CDR1 SGHTA, CDR2 FQGNSA. V was clipped by 11 bases and J by 0 bases; unmatched bases: 6. The CDR3 loop reads CASRAGSNTGELFF. The CDR3 coding sequence is TGTGCCTCGAGAGCGGGGTCGAACACCGGGGAGCTGTTTTTT.

This clonotype was counted many times. V is TRBV29-1 and J is TRBJ2-4; D possibly corresponds to TRBD1 (5 bases). The CDR3 has 14 amino acids. The germline CDR1 and CDR2 sequences are SQVTM and ANQGSEA. Trimming shortened V by 2 bases and J by 0 bases, and 8 bases separated the two germline ends. CDR3 loop: CSVEQGLAKNIQYF. As DNA, the CDR3 is TGCAGCGTTGAACAGGGCTTAGCCAAAAACATTCAGTACTTC.

This clonotype appeared a few times. The J gene is TRBJ2-7, the V gene TRBV15, with D maybe TRBD1 (5 bases). The germline V gene has CDR1 LNHNV and CDR2 YYDKDF (reference sequence). Trimming took off 5 bases at V and 4 bases at J, with 15 bases between the two ends. This CDR3 has 14 residues. The CDR3 loop is CATSVQGSVYEQYF. The CDR3 region has the DNA TGTGCCACCAGCGTTCAGGGTTCGGTATACGAGCAGTACTTC.

This clonotype was counted a few times. The rearrangement joins TRBV4-3 to TRBJ1-2; no reliable D call. The CDR3 has 15 residues. V lost 0 bases and J 8 bases, leaving 16 bases between the germline ends. Germline CDR1 and CDR2: LGHNA and YSLEER. CDR3 nucleotides: TGCGCCAGCAGCCAAGAGGGAGTGTCCCCCCGGGGCTACACCTTC. Amino acid sequence: CASSQEGVSPRGYTF.

A few counts support this clonotype. CDR3 sequence: CSARVLLTNYGYTF. CDR3 DNA sequence: TGCAGTGCTAGAGTCTTGCTGACTAACTATGGCTACACCTTC. V usage is TRBV20-1 and J usage is TRBJ1-2; D call uncertain. With 1 base removed from V and 0 bases from J, the gap between germline ends came to 9 bases. This CDR3 comprises 14 residues. CDR1 is DFQATT and CDR2 is SNEGSKA in the germline V gene (reference sequence).

This chain links TRBV15 with TRBJ2-1; 10 nucleotides match TRBD1. The CDR3 is 16 residues long. The V gene's germline CDR1 is LNHNV and CDR2 YYDKDF (reference sequence). J gave up 4 bases and V 4 bases, and 7 bases lay outside the gene matches. This chain's CDR3 is CATSTTSGQGYNEQFF. The CDR3 coding sequence is TGTGCCACCAGCACCACCTCGGGACAGGGGTACAATGAGCAGTTCTTC.

The genes are TRBV29-1 and TRBJ2-1; D may be TRBD2 (5 bases). V dropped 3 bases and J dropped 6 bases, with 15 bases sitting between them. Germline CDR1 and CDR2: SQVTM and ANQGSEA. This CDR3 has 14 amino acids. Here the CDR3 DNA reads TGCAGCGTTGACGGGATTAAATTAAGCAATGAGCAGTTCTTC. Translation gives CSVDGIKLSNEQFF.

The genes are TRBV4-1 and TRBJ2-1; TRBD1 is a possible D gene (6 bases). The CDR3 sequence is 17 residues long. The V end was cut by 1 base, the J end by 0 bases, with 13 bases between. Germline V gene lookup returns CDR1 MGHRA and CDR2 YSYEKL. CDR3 DNA sequence: TGCGCCAGCAGCCAAGTCCTAACAGGGATCTCCTACAATGAGCAGTTCTTC. It yields the protein CASSQVLTGISYNEQFF.

This clonotype was found a few times. The chain employs TRBV10-3 and TRBJ1-4, with D possibly being TRBD1 (6 bases). This CDR3 comprises 15 residues. Trimming cost V 6 bases and J 3 bases, with 14 bases left between them. Germline V gene lookup returns CDR1 ENHRY and CDR2 SYGVKD. The CDR3 here is CAISKTGTPNEKLFF. For the CDR3, the DNA is TGTGCCATCAGCAAAACAGGGACACCTAATGAAAAACTGTTTTTT.

This clonotype has a handful of counts. The rearrangement links TRBV20-1 to TRBJ2-5, with D tentatively TRBD2 (6 bases). The CDR3 extends over 14 amino acids. CDR1 is DFQATT, CDR2 SNEGSKA, per germline (reference sequence). V dropped 2 bases and J dropped 4 bases, with 14 bases sitting between them. The CDR3 loop reads CSARPLAGRETQYF. As DNA, the CDR3 is TGCAGTGCTAGACCCCTGGCGGGGAGAGAGACCCAGTACTTC.

Regarding this clonotype: A much larger clone sits a single nucleotide away, making a read error possible. J is TRBJ2-7 and V is TRBV7-9; 8 bases agree with TRBD1. The junction had 5 bases not matched to a gene; V was cut back by 5 bases and J by 5 bases. The CDR3 length is 13 residues. CDR1 is SEHNR and CDR2 is FQNEAQ in the germline V gene (reference sequence). The CDR3 DNA is TGTGCCAGCAGCCAACAGACAGGGGACGAGCAGTACTTC. As protein: CASSQQTGDEQYF.

The V and J genes are TRBV10-3 and TRBJ2-7, with a possible D match to TRBD1 (5 bases). Looked up from germline, CDR1 is ENHRY and CDR2 is SYGVKD. V lost 7 bases to trimming and J lost 0 bases, with 13 bases between them. The length of the CDR3 is 14 residues. CDR3 bases: TGTGCCATCATGGGCGGACAAAGCTCCTACGAGCAGTACTTC. Protein sequence: CAIMGGQSSYEQYF.

The rearrangement joins TRBV5-1 to TRBJ1-2; no reliable D call. Germline-derived CDR1 and CDR2 are SGHRS and YFSETQ. The CDR3 is 14 amino acids. Trimming cost V 3 bases and J 8 bases, with 17 bases left between them. The CDR3 reads CASSSPRLLGGYTF. DNA of the CDR3: TGCGCCAGCAGCTCCCCACGCCTCCTTGGGGGCTACACCTTC.

The genes are TRBV20-1 and TRBJ2-5, with D perhaps TRBD1 or TRBD2 (6 bases each). The CDR3 has 14 amino acids. V lost 6 bases and J 7 bases, leaving 21 bases between the germline ends. Germline V gene lookup returns CDR1 DFQATT and CDR2 SNEGSKA (reference sequence). CDR3 loop: CSAPFFQGGSTQYF. For the CDR3, the DNA is TGCAGTGCCCCATTTTTTCAAGGGGGGTCGACCCAGTACTTC.

The chain joins TRBV10-3 to TRBJ1-5, with D possibly matching TRBD1 (6 bases). V lost 10 bases, J lost 3 bases, and 25 bases lay in between. Germline V gene data show CDR1 as ENHRY and CDR2 as SYGVKD. The length of the CDR3 is 17 residues. The CDR3 region has the DNA TGTGCCACCGCGGGGTCAGTTGATAGGGGGTTCAATCAGCCCCAGCATTTT. This gives the protein CATAGSVDRGFNQPQHF.

As concerns this clonotype: Just one base apart from a much larger clone, this may be a read error. This rearrangement joins TRBV4-3 to TRBJ2-4, with D hard to call. Germline CDR1 and CDR2: LGHNA and YSLEER. With 4 bases removed from V and 13 bases from J, the gap between germline ends came to 17 bases. CDR3 length: 13 residues. The CDR3 DNA follows: TGCGCCAGCAGCCGAGAAGCTCAACAGTCCCAGTACTTC. Protein product: CASSREAQQSQYF.

A word on this clonotype: The junction departs from the called germline gene at one end, perhaps through a read error. The chain carries TRBV5-1 and TRBJ2-7; D not certain. CDR3 length equals 15 residues. The germline CDR1 and CDR2 sequences are SGHRS and YFSETQ. The CDR3 DNA follows: TGCGCCAGCAGCTTGGACGGGTGGACCTCCTCCGAGCAGTACTTC. It encodes CASSLDGWTSSEQYF.

This clonotype came up a few times. The chain carries TRBV15 and TRBJ1-1; no definite D call. Germline V gene data show CDR1 as LNHNV and CDR2 as YYDKDF (reference sequence). V gave up 5 bases and J gave up 2 bases, with 9 bases separating them. The CDR3 is made up of 13 amino acids. The CDR3 DNA follows: TGTGCCACCAGCGGGCTGATTAACACTGAAGCTTTCTTT. Its translation is CATSGLINTEAFF.

The chain joins TRBV5-1 to TRBJ1-4, with TRBD1 matching over 10 bases. The CDR3 covers 14 residues. Losses at the gene ends were 5 bases for V and 8 bases for J; bases not matched to a gene: 6. Germline V gives CDR1 SGHRS, CDR2 YFSETQ. CDR3 in DNA: TGCGCCAGCAGTTCCGGGACAGGGGAAGAAAAACTGTTTTTT. This codes for CASSSGTGEEKLFF. Filled out from reference TRBV5-1 and TRBJ1-4, the complete variable domain reads KAGVTQTPRYLIKTRGQQVTLSCSPISGHRSVSWYQQTPGQGLQFLFEYFSETQRNKGNFPGRFSGRQFSNSRSEMNVSTLELGDSALYLCASSSGTGEEKLFFGSGTQLSVL.

V usage is TRBV20-1 and J usage is TRBJ2-4; 8 bases match TRBD1. The J call is in doubt because the DNA end fits TRBJ2-5 better. The CDR3 runs to 16 residues. Germline CDR1 reads DFQATT; CDR2 reads SNEGSKA (reference sequence). The CDR3, as DNA: TGCAGTGCTAGATCCCCGGGACAGGTGGGCCAAGAGACCCAGTACTTC. It specifies CSARSPGQVGQETQYF.

This clonotype was counted a few times. At one end the junction does not follow the germline gene, possibly because of a read error. V gene TRBV9 combines with J gene TRBJ2-5; 9 nucleotides agree with TRBD2. The length of the CDR3 is 14 residues. Germline values: CDR1 SGDLS, CDR2 YYNGEE. CDR3 coding DNA: TGTACCAGCAGCGCGGGACTAGCAGAAGAGACCCAGTACTTC. As protein: CTSSAGLAEETQYF.

The CDR3 loop is CASSRSDRSYGYTF. In nucleotides, the CDR3 is TGTGCCAGCAGCCGAAGTGACAGGTCCTATGGCTACACCTTC. V gene TRBV6-5 combines with J gene TRBJ1-2; D is possibly TRBD1 (6 bases). The CDR3 runs to 14 residues. Germline loops: CDR1 MNHEY, CDR2 SVGAGI. Trimming shortened V by 6 bases and J by 4 bases, and 15 bases separated the two germline ends.

This clonotype has more than one count but fewer than ten. The rearrangement links TRBV20-1 to TRBJ2-2, with TRBD2 as a possible D gene (5 bases). Germline values: CDR1 DFQATT, CDR2 SNEGSKA (reference sequence). The V end was cut by 1 base, the J end by 6 bases, with 9 bases between. The CDR3 loop spans 13 amino acids. The CDR3 sequence is CSARGLPSGELFF. The DNA for the CDR3 is TGCAGTGCTAGAGGACTACCATCCGGGGAGCTGTTTTTT.

For this clonotype: Possible read error: a much larger clone is one base away. The chain uses TRBV7-2 and TRBJ2-7; TRBD1 aligns across 8 bases. Germline V gives CDR1 SGHTA, CDR2 FQGNSA. This CDR3 has 15 amino acids. V trimming: 2 bases; J trimming: 3 bases; junction bases outside the gene matches: 6. CDR3 amino acids: CASSLSRDRYYEQYF. The CDR3 region has the DNA TGTGCCAGCAGCTTATCAAGGGACAGGTACTACGAGCAGTACTTC.

J is TRBJ2-4 and V is TRBV7-2, with a possible D match to TRBD2 (6 bases). This CDR3 has 14 residues. CDR1 and CDR2 (germline): SGHTA, FQGNSA. The V and J ends lost 5 bases and 4 bases respectively, with 12 bases between them. CDR3 amino acids: CASSARLVKNIQYF. The DNA for the CDR3 is TGTGCCAGCAGCGCCCGACTAGTAAAAAACATTCAGTACTTC.

As concerns this clonotype: Germline and junction disagree at one end, which may indicate a read error. The chain couples TRBV18 to TRBJ2-4, with D tentatively TRBD1 (6 bases). The CDR3 contains 13 residues. Germline CDR1 reads KGHSH; CDR2 reads LQKENI. The CDR3 loop is CAGSPRDTGFQYF. The CDR3 region has the DNA TGTGCCGGCTCACCAAGGGACACTGGGTTTCAGTACTTC.

The genes are TRBV9 and TRBJ2-1; D is perhaps TRBD1 (6 bases). The V gene lost 4 bases and the J gene lost 4 bases, with 12 bases spanning the gap. The CDR3 spans 14 residues. The germline V gene encodes CDR1 SGDLS and CDR2 YYNGEE. CDR3 amino acids: CASSSRTAYNEQFF. CDR3 DNA sequence: TGTGCCAGCAGCTCGCGGACAGCATACAATGAGCAGTTCTTC.

The CDR3 reads CASSSSGTGGYTF. CDR3 DNA: TGTGCCAGCAGCTCCTCCGGGACAGGGGGCTACACCTTC. The chain carries TRBV7-9 and TRBJ1-2, with 9 bases aligning to TRBD1. The ends lost 4 bases at V and 8 bases at J; junction bases unmatched: 5. The CDR3 is 13 residues long. Germline V gene sequence: CDR1 SEHNR, CDR2 FQNEAQ (reference sequence).